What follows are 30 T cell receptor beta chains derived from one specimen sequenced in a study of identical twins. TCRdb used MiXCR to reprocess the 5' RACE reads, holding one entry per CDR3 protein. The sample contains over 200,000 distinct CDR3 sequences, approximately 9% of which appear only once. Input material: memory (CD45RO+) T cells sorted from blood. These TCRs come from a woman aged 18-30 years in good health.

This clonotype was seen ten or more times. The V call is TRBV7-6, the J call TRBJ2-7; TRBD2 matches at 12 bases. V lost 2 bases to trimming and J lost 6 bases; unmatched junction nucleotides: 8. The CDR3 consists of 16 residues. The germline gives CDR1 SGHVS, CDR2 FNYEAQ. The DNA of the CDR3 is TGTGCCAGCAGCTTACAGGGGACTAGCGGGTATGGCGAGCAGTACTTC. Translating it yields CASSLQGTSGYGEQYF.

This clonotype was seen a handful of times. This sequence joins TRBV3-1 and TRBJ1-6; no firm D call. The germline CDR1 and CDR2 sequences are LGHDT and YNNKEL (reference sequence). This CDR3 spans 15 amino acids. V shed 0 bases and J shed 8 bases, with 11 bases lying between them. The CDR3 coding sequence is TGTGCCAGCAGCCAAGATGGGTGGGGTTATTCACCCCTCCACTTT. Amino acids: CASSQDGWGYSPLHF.

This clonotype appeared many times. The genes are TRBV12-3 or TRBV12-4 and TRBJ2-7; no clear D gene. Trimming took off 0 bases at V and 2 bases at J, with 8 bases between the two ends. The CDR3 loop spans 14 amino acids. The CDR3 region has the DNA TGTGCCAGCAGTTTAGCCGGTAGTACCTACGAGCAGTACTTC. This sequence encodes CASSLAGSTYEQYF.

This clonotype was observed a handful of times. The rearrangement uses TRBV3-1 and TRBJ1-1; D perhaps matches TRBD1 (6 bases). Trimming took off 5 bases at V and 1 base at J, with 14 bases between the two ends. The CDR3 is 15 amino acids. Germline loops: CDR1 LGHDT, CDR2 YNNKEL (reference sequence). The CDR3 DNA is TGTGCCAGCAGCTCCCAAGGGGGGCGGAACACTGAAGCTTTCTTT. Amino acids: CASSSQGGRNTEAFF.

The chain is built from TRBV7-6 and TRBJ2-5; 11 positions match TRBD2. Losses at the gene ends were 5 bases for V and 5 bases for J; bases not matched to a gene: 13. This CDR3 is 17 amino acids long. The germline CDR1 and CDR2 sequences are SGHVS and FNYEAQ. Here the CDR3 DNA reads TGTGCCAGCAGCAAAGAAGGGCTAGCGGGAGGTTTCGAGACCCAGTACTTC. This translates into CASSKEGLAGGFETQYF.

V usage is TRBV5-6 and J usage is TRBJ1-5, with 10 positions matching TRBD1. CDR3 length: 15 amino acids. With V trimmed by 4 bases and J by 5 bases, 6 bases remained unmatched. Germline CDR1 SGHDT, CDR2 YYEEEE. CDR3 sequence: CASSVDRGSDQPQHF. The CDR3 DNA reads TGTGCCAGCAGCGTGGACAGGGGGTCTGATCAGCCCCAGCATTTT.

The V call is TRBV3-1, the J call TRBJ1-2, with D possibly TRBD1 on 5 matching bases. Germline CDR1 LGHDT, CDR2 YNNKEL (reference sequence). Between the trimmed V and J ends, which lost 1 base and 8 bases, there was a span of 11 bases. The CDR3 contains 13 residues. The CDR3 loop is CASSQGAGRGYTF. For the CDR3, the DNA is TGTGCCAGCAGCCAAGGGGCAGGGCGAGGCTACACCTTC.

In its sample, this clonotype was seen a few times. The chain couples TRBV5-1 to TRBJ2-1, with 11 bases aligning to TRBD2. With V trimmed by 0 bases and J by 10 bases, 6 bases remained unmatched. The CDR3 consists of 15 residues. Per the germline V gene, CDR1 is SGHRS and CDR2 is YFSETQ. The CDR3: CASSLELAGGQEQFF. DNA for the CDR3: TGCGCCAGCAGCTTGGAGCTAGCGGGGGGCCAAGAGCAGTTCTTC.

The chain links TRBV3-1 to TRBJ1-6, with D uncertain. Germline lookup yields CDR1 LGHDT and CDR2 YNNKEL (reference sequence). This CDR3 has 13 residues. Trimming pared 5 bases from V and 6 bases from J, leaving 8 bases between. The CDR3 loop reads CASSTTANSPLHF. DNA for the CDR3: TGTGCCAGCAGCACGACGGCTAATTCACCCCTCCACTTT.

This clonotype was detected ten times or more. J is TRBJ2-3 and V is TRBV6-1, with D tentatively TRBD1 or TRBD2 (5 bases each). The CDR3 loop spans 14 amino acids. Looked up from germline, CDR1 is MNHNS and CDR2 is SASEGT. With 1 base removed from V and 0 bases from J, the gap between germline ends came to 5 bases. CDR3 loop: CASSEGGSTDTQYF. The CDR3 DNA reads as TGTGCCAGCAGTGAAGGGGGGAGCACAGATACGCAGTATTTT.

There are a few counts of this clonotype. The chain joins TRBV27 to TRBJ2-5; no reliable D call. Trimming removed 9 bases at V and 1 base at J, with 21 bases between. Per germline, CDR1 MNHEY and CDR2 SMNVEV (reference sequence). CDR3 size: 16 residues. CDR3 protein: CASSRRLRTPQETQYF. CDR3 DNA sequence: TGTGCCAGTAGCAGGAGACTCAGGACCCCCCAAGAGACCCAGTACTTC.

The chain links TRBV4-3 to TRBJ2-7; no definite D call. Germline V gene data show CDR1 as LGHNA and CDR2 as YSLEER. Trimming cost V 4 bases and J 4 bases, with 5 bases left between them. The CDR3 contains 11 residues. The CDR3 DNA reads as TGCGCCAGCAGCCCGCATTACGAGCAGTACTTC. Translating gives CASSPHYEQYF.

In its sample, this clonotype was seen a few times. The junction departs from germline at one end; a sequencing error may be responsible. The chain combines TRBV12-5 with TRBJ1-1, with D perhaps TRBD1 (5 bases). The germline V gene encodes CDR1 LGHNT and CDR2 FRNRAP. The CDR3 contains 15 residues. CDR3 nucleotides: TGTGCTTCCCTTGGGAGGGGCAGGGTGAAAACTGAAGCTTTCTTT. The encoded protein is CASLGRGRVKTEAFF.

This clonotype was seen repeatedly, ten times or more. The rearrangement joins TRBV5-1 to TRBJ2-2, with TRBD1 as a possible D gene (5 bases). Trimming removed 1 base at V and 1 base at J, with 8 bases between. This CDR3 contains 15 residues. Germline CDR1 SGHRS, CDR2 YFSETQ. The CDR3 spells CASSLWQGNTGELFF. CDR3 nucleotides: TGCGCCAGCAGCTTGTGGCAGGGGAACACCGGGGAGCTGTTTTTT.

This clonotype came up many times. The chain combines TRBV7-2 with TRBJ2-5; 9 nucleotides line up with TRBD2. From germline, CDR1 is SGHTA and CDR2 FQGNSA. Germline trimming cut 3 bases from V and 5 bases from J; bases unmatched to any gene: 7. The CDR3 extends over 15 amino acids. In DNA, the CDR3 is TGTGCCAGCAGCTTTTTTCCAGCGGGGGGTGAGACCCAGTACTTC. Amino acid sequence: CASSFFPAGGETQYF.

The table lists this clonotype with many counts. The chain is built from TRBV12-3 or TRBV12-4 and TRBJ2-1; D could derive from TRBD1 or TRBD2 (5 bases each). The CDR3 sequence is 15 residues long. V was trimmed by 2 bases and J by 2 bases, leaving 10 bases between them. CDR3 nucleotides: TGTGCCAGCAGTTTAAGAGGGGCTACCTACAATGAGCAGTTCTTC. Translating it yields CASSLRGATYNEQFF.

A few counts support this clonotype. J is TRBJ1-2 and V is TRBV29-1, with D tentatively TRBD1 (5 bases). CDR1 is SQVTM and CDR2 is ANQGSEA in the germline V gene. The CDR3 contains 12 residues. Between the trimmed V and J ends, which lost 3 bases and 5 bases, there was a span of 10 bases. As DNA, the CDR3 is TGCAGCGTTGAGTCCCAGGGTTATGGCTACACCTTC. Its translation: CSVESQGYGYTF.

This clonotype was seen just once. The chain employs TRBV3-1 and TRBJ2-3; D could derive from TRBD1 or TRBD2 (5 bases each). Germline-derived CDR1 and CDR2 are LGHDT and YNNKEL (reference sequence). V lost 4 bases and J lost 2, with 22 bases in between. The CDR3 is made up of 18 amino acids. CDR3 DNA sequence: TGTGCCAGCAGCCTTACCCCCGGGGCCAAAGGATACACAGATACGCAGTATTTT. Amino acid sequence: CASSLTPGAKGYTDTQYF.

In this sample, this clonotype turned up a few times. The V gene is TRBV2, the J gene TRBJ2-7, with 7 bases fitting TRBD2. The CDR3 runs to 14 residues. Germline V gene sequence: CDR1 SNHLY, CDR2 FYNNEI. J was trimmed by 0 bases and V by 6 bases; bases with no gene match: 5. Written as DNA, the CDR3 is TGTGCCAGCAGGGGCGGGAGAGGCTCCTACGAGCAGTACTTC. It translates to CASRGGRGSYEQYF. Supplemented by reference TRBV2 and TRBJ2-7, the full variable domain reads EPEVTQTPSHQVTQMGQEVILRCVPISNHLYFYWYRQILGQKVEFLVSFYNNEISEKSEIFDDQFSVERPDGSNFTLKIRSTKLEDSAMYFCASRGGRGSYEQYFGPGTRLTVT.

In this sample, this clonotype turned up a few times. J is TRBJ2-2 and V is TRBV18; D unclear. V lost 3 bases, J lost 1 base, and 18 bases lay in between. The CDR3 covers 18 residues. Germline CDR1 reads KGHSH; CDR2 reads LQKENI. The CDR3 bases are TGTGCCAGCTCACCCGAGACGCTCCTCTCTTTGAACACCGGGGAGCTGTTTTTT. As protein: CASSPETLLSLNTGELFF. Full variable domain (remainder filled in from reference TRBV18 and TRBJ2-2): NAGVMQNPRHLVRRRGQEARLRCSPMKGHSHVYWYRQLPEEGLKFMVYLQKENIIDESGMPKERFSAEFPKEGPSILRIQQVVRGDSAAYFCASSPETLLSLNTGELFFGEGSRLTVL.

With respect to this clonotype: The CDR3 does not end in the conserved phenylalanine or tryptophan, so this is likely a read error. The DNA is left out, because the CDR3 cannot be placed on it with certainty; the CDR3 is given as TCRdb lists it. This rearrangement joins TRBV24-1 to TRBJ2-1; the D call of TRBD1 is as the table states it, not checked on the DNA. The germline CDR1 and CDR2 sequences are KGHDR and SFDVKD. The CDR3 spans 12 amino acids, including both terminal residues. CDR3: CATSDPYGGWFL.

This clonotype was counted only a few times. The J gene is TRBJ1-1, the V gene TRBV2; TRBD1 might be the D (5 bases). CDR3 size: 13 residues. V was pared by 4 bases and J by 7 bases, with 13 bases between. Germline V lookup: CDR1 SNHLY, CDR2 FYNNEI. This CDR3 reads CASSGLRGGEAFF. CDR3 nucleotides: TGTGCCAGCAGTGGGTTAAGGGGTGGTGAAGCTTTCTTT.

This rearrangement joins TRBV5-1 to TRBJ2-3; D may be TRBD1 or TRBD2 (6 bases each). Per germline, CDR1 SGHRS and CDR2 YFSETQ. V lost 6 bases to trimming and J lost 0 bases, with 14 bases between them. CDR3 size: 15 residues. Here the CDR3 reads CASTGAGLSTDTQYF. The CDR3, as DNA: TGCGCCAGCACAGGGGCGGGACTGAGCACAGATACGCAGTATTTT.

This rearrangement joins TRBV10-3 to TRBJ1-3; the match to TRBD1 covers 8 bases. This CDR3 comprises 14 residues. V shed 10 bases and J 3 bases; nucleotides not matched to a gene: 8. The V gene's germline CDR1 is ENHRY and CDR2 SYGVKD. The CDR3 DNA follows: TGTGCCAGCACCGGTGGACAGGGTGGAAACACCATATATTTT. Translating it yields CASTGGQGGNTIYF.

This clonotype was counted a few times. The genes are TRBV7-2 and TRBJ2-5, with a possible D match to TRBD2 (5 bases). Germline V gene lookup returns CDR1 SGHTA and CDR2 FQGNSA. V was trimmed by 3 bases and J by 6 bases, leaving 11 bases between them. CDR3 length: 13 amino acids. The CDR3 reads CASSFGESKTQYF. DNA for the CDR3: TGTGCCAGCAGCTTCGGGGAGTCGAAGACCCAGTACTTC.

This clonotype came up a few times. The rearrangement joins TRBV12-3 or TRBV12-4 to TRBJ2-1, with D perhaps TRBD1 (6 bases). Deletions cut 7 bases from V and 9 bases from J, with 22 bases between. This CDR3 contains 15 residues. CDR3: CASTIGAGEWGEQFF. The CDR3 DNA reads TGTGCCAGCACCATCGGGGCAGGGGAGTGGGGTGAGCAGTTCTTC.

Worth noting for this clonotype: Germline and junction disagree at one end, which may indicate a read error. DNA of the CDR3: TGTGCCAGCTGTTTAGGACTAGGCATTAACGATGAGCAGTTCTTC. This encodes CASCLGLGINDEQFF. The rearrangement uses TRBV12-3 or TRBV12-4 and TRBJ2-1; 7 bases are a match to TRBD2. CDR3 length: 15 amino acids.

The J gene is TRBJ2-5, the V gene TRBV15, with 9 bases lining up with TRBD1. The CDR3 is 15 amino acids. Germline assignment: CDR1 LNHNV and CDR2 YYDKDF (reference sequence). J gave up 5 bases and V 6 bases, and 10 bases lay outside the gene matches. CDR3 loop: CATSSGTGYSETQYF. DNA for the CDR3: TGTGCCACCAGTTCCGGGACAGGGTATTCGGAGACCCAGTACTTC.

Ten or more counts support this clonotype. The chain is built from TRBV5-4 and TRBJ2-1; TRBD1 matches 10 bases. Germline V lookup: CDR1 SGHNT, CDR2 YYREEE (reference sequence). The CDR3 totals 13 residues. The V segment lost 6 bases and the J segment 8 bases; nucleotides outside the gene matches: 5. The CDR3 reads CASTGQGSDEQFF. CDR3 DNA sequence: TGTGCCAGCACGGGACAGGGGTCGGATGAGCAGTTCTTC. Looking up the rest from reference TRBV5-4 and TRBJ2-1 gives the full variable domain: ETGVTQSPTHLIKTRGQQVTLRCSSQSGHNTVSWYQQALGQGPQFIFQYYREEENGRGNFPPRFSGLQFPNYSSELNVNALELDDSALYLCASTGQGSDEQFFGPGTRLTVL.

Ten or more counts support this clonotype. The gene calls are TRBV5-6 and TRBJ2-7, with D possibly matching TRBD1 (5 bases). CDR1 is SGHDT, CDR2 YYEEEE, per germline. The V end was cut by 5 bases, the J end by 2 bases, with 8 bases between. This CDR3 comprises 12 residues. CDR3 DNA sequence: TGTGCCAGCAGGAAACAGGCCTACGAGCAGTACTTC. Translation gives CASRKQAYEQYF.